Listed here is a single T cell receptor beta chain. Sequence at one end of the junction differs from germline and may be a read error. The record originates from a study of blood T cell repertoires in COVID-19. About the research overall: The samples span acute and convalescent COVID-19 from the United States, Italy and Spain. PBMCs, B-cell-depleted T cells, or T cells provided the cDNA or gDNA that made up the material.

The CDR3 covers 11 residues. Germline V lookup: CDR1 SEHNR, CDR2 FQNEAQ (reference sequence). Per the authors' pipeline: Estimated nucleated cell counts came from reference gene primer amplification. Sequencing used immunoSEQ multiplex PCR; TCRdb keeps in-frame clones, though not all of them. That table furnishes V, J and clone size, whereas the DNA furnished D and trimming. The sample has roughly 260,000 clones; about 90% are singletons. The J gene is TRBJ1-1, the V gene TRBV7-9; perhaps TRBD1 as D (6 bases). Sequenced material: peripheral blood. This receptor was identified in a woman in her forties or fifties with acute or convalescent COVID-19. Here the CDR3 DNA reads TGTGCCGGCAGGGGTTACAGTGAAGCTTTCTTT. Translation gives CAGRGYSEAFF.